The present T cell receptor (beta chain) was sequenced within a study of OX40 agonist ivuxolimab in advanced cancers. The overall study: Three patients, one with hepatocellular carcinoma and two with cutaneous melanoma, achieved partial responses. Whole-study results and caveats: Average numbers of expanded clones were greater in CD8+ T cells than in CD4+.

Remarks on this clone: Its cognate antigen is unknown. The germline gene is not matched at one end of the junction; a read error may be the cause.

If patients had autoimmune disease history or systemic immunosuppression, they were excluded. The CDR3 runs to 12 residues. Germline V gene lookup returns CDR1 SQVTM and CDR2 ANQGSEA. Data came from immunoSEQ multiplex PCR; TCRdb stores just in-frame clones and leaves some out. The sample holds fewer than 70,000 clones, approximately 90% seen once. This specimen was CD4+ or CD8+ T cells sorted from blood, taken in a trial of the OX40 agonist ivuxolimab. This sequence originates from an adult with an advanced solid tumor such as melanoma, head and neck, liver or kidney cancer. V gene TRBV29-1 combines with J gene TRBJ2-5, with D tentatively TRBD2 (5 bases). The CDR3: CSVEDGWESQYF. The CDR3 DNA reads TGCAGCGTTGAAGACGGGTGGGAGAGCCAGTACTTC.